Following are 22 T cell receptor beta chains from one sample sequenced in a study of control samples from healthy donors and cancer patients. Only in-frame clones appear in the TCRdb table, and some are missing; sequencing was by immunoSEQ multiplex PCR. Here the sample spans about 80,000 clones, nearly 90% being singletons. Specimen: blood. The receptors originated from a man aged 50 to 60 in good health.

J is TRBJ1-2 and V is TRBV4-1; weak D call: TRBD1 (5 bases). Deletions cut 1 base from V and 4 bases from J, with 10 bases between. Germline assignment: CDR1 MGHRA and CDR2 YSYEKL. The CDR3 is 14 residues long. The chain's CDR3 is CASSQGGSTYGYTF. CDR3 DNA: TGCGCCAGCAGCCAAGGGGGGAGTACCTATGGCTACACCTTC.

V gene TRBV9 combines with J gene TRBJ2-5, with D possibly TRBD1 on 6 matching bases. CDR1 and CDR2 from the germline V gene are SGDLS and YYNGEE. Trimming removed 0 bases from V and 5 bases from J, with 14 bases in between. CDR3 length equals 15 residues. CDR3 DNA sequence: TGTGCCAGCAGCGTAGCTGGACAGCCTATGGAGACCCAGTACTTC. It yields the protein CASSVAGQPMETQYF.

The V and J genes are TRBV11-2 and TRBJ2-1, with D perhaps TRBD2 (5 bases). Trimming took 5 bases from V and 8 from J, leaving 16 bases between them. The V gene's germline CDR1 is SGHAT and CDR2 FQNNGV. The CDR3 spans 14 residues. CDR3 bases: TGTGCCAGCAGCCCCACGCGGGTTCACGATGAGCAGTTCTTC. It is translated as CASSPTRVHDEQFF.

Only one count was recorded for this clone. The chain has TRBV18 and TRBJ2-7; unclear D gene. Looked up from germline, CDR1 is KGHSH and CDR2 is LQKENI. V dropped 2 bases and J dropped 2 bases, with 7 bases sitting between them. There are 13 residues in the CDR3. The CDR3 nucleotides read TGTGCCAGCTCACCAATTCTTACCTACGAGCAGTACTTC. The encoded protein is CASSPILTYEQYF.

This chain links TRBV2 with TRBJ1-5, with 7 positions matching TRBD1. The germline V gene has CDR1 SNHLY and CDR2 FYNNEI. J lost 2 bases, V lost 5 bases, and 9 bases had no gene match. The CDR3 totals 16 residues. CDR3 sequence reads: CASSSRRGGGNQPQHF. CDR3 nucleotides: TGTGCCAGCAGTTCACGGAGAGGGGGCGGCAATCAGCCCCAGCATTTT.

This chain uses TRBV5-6 with TRBJ1-1; D is uncertain. V was shortened by 2 bases and J by 0 bases, with 8 bases between the two germline ends. Germline loops: CDR1 SGHDT, CDR2 YYEEEE. The CDR3 length is 14 residues. Here the CDR3 reads CASSLERLNTEAFF. CDR3 DNA: TGTGCCAGCAGCTTAGAACGGCTGAACACTGAAGCTTTCTTT. Drawing the rest from reference TRBV5-6 and TRBJ1-1, the complete variable domain is DAGVTQSPTHLIKTRGQQVTLRCSPKSGHDTVSWYQQALGQGPQFIFQYYEEEERQRGNFPDRFSGHQFPNYSSELNVNALLLGDSALYLCASSLERLNTEAFFGQGTRLTVV.

This clone has a handful of counts. This chain connects TRBV6-4 to TRBJ1-6; D perhaps matches TRBD1 (6 bases). This CDR3 has 15 amino acids. V lost 2 bases to trimming and J lost 7 bases, with 12 bases between them. Germline assignment: CDR1 MRHNA and CDR2 SNTAGT. The CDR3, as DNA: TGTGCCAGCAGTGACGAGTCAGGGGACAATTCACCCCTCCACTTT. It yields the protein CASSDESGDNSPLHF.

The chain uses TRBV19 and TRBJ1-3; D remains ambiguous. Deletions cut 0 bases from V and 0 bases from J, with 12 bases between. This CDR3 is 17 amino acids long. Germline loops: CDR1 LNHDA, CDR2 SQIVND (reference sequence). The CDR3 loop reads CASSIDLISDSGNTIYF. CDR3 nucleotide sequence: TGTGCCAGTAGTATAGACCTTATCTCGGACTCTGGAAACACCATATATTTT. The whole variable domain, filled in from reference TRBV19 and TRBJ1-3, reads DGGITQSPKYLFRKEGQNVTLSCEQNLNHDAMYWYRQDPGQGLRLIYYSQIVNDFQKGDIAEGYSVSREKKESFPLTVTSAQKNPTAFYLCASSIDLISDSGNTIYFGEGSWLTVV.

The chain joins TRBV6-5 to TRBJ1-2, with D maybe TRBD1 (6 bases). The CDR3 consists of 13 residues. Deletions cut 7 bases from V and 9 bases from J, with 18 bases between. The germline CDR1 and CDR2 sequences are MNHEY and SVGAGI. CDR3 loop: CASTLPGTLSYTF. CDR3 coding DNA: TGTGCCAGCACTCTGCCAGGGACATTAAGCTACACCTTC.

The chain employs TRBV29-1 and TRBJ1-2; D remains unclear. The CDR3 spans 12 residues. Germline V gives CDR1 SQVTM, CDR2 ANQGSEA. Trimming shortened V by 4 bases and J by 2 bases, and 8 bases separated the two germline ends. CDR3 protein: CSVGAANYGYTF. Written as DNA, the CDR3 is TGCAGCGTTGGAGCAGCAAACTATGGCTACACCTTC.

The J gene is TRBJ2-2, the V gene TRBV18, with D hard to call. This CDR3 spans 14 amino acids. V was shortened by 3 bases and J by 5 bases, with 10 bases between the two germline ends. CDR1 and CDR2 from the germline V gene are KGHSH and LQKENI. This CDR3 reads CASSPPSRTGELFF. The CDR3 DNA reads TGTGCCAGCTCACCCCCCTCTAGGACCGGGGAGCTGTTTTTT.

The rearrangement joins TRBV11-2 to TRBJ1-6; tentatively, D is TRBD1 (5 bases). The germline CDR1 and CDR2 sequences are SGHAT and FQNNGV. V was cut by 1 base and J by 8 bases, with 12 bases left in between. This CDR3 spans 15 amino acids. The DNA of the CDR3 is TGTGCCAGCAGCTTAGGGGGCAGAGTGGATTCACCCCTCCACTTT. It codes for CASSLGGRVDSPLHF. Using reference TRBV11-2 and TRBJ1-6 for the parts outside the CDR3, the full variable domain is EAGVAQSPRYKIIEKRQSVAFWCNPISGHATLYWYQQILGQGPKLLIQFQNNGVVDDSQLPKDRFSAERLKGVDSTLKIQPAKLEDSAVYLCASSLGGRVDSPLHFGNGTRLTVT.

V and J are TRBV9 and TRBJ1-2; no definite D call. The CDR3 totals 14 residues. V shed 0 bases and J shed 4 bases, with 10 bases lying between them. The germline V gene encodes CDR1 SGDLS and CDR2 YYNGEE. CDR3 nucleotides: TGTGCCAGCAGCGTAGATTCAGCTCCCTATGGCTACACCTTC. Its protein is CASSVDSAPYGYTF.

This clone was recorded only once. This sample also contains other DNA sequences that code for the same CDR3. This chain links TRBV3-1 (or the pseudogene TRBV3-2) with TRBJ1-1; D is ambiguous. Per germline, CDR1 LGHDT and CDR2 YNNKEL (reference sequence). CDR3 length: 13 residues. Trimming removed 1 base from V and 4 bases from J, with 7 bases in between. Written as DNA, the CDR3 is TGTGCCAGCAGCCAAGGTCGTGGCACTGAAGCTTTCTTT. It codes for CASSQGRGTEAFF.

The rearrangement joins TRBV27 to TRBJ2-3, with D perhaps TRBD1 or TRBD2 (5 bases each). Germline V lookup: CDR1 MNHEY, CDR2 SMNVEV (reference sequence). Trimming stripped 7 bases from V and 1 base from J, with 9 bases between. The CDR3 is 13 amino acids. The CDR3 DNA follows: TGTGCCAGCACTTTGGGGGGCACAGATACGCAGTATTTT. This codes for CASTLGGTDTQYF.

V gene TRBV6-6 combines with J gene TRBJ1-2, with 8 bases fitting TRBD1. There are 15 residues in the CDR3. The germline V gene has CDR1 MNHNY and CDR2 SVGAGI (reference sequence). Trimming at V came to 5 bases and at J to 3 bases, leaving 8 bases not matched to a gene. The CDR3, as DNA: TGTGCCAGCAGTCTGGCGACAGGGGAAGACTATGGCTACACCTTC. Protein product: CASSLATGEDYGYTF.

This clone was found once. The chain combines TRBV14 with TRBJ1-4; D remains ambiguous. V was cut by 0 bases and J by 10 bases, with 9 bases left in between. The germline gives CDR1 SGHDN, CDR2 FVKESK. The CDR3 is 13 residues long. This CDR3 is CASSQDQVTKLFF. In DNA form, the CDR3 reads TGTGCCAGCAGCCAAGATCAAGTCACAAAACTGTTTTTT. Together with reference TRBV14 and TRBJ1-4, the CDR3 gives the full variable domain: EAGVTQFPSHSVIEKGQTVTLRCDPISGHDNLYWYRRVMGKEIKFLLHFVKESKQDESGMPNNRFLAERTGGTYSTLKVQPAELEDSGVYFCASSQDQVTKLFFGSGTQLSVL.

J is TRBJ2-3 and V is TRBV30; 9 nucleotides match TRBD2. The CDR3 totals 16 residues. V shed 2 bases and J 0 bases; nucleotides not matched to a gene: 6. Germline V gene data show CDR1 as GTSNPN and CDR2 as SVGIG (reference sequence). The CDR3 region is CAWSSGGSTSTDTQYF. The DNA of the CDR3 is TGTGCCTGGAGTAGCGGGGGGTCAACTAGCACAGATACGCAGTATTTT.

The genes are TRBV29-1 and TRBJ2-5, with TRBD1 matching 9 bases. J gave up 4 bases and V 7 bases, and 7 bases lay outside the gene matches. Germline V lookup: CDR1 SQVTM, CDR2 ANQGSEA. The CDR3 extends over 13 amino acids. CDR3 in amino acids: CSASGTGTETQYF. The CDR3 bases are TGCAGCGCCTCGGGGACAGGGACAGAGACCCAGTACTTC.

J is TRBJ2-7 and V is TRBV28; 7 nucleotides align to TRBD1. The CDR3 is made up of 13 amino acids. Looked up from germline, CDR1 is MDHEN and CDR2 is SYDVKM. Trimming at V came to 2 bases and at J to 6 bases, leaving 4 bases not matched to a gene. CDR3 sequence (DNA): TGTGCCAGCAGTTTAGGGGACAGAGTCGAGCAGTACTTC. It encodes CASSLGDRVEQYF.

The chain joins TRBV13 to TRBJ2-6; D is perhaps TRBD1 (6 bases). The CDR3 extends over 18 amino acids. Per germline, CDR1 PRHDT and CDR2 FYEKMQ (reference sequence). V lost 4 bases and J 0 bases, leaving 16 bases between the germline ends. The CDR3 DNA reads TGTGCCAGCAGCTACCGGGACATTAAAGCCTCTGGGGCCAACGTCCTGACTTTC. It encodes CASSYRDIKASGANVLTF.

The rearrangement joins TRBV11-2 to TRBJ1-1, with unresolved D. Trimming took off 4 bases at V and 9 bases at J, with 15 bases between the two ends. CDR3 length: 13 residues. Germline-derived CDR1 and CDR2 are SGHAT and FQNNGV. CDR3 bases: TGTGCCAGCAGCTCGGAACCCGATTCCCAAGCTTTCTTT. Protein: CASSSEPDSQAFF.